This T cell receptor (beta chain) was sequenced during a study of T cells in Graves' hyperthyroidism and ophthalmopathy. This clonotype was observed at least ten times. TCR beta CDR3 regions were amplified from RNA. First-round RT-PCR targeting the TCR CDR3 was performed with the HTBI primer set. Each CDR3 protein is one row after TCRdb ran MiXCR on the multiplex PCR reads. The table lists around 620,000 distinct CDR3 sequences, approximately 15% of them singletons. V shed 4 bases and J shed 5 bases, with 14 bases lying between them. Germline CDR1 SEHNR, CDR2 FQNEAQ (reference sequence). The CDR3 totals 14 residues.

The TCR comes from a woman aged 18-30 years with Graves' ophthalmopathy. The chain couples TRBV7-9 to TRBJ2-5; D not certain. Sequences were obtained from blood. The CDR3 reads CASSSLSVVETQYF. The DNA of the CDR3 is TGTGCCAGCAGCTCACTGTCGGTTGTGGAGACCCAGTACTTC. Using reference TRBV7-9 and TRBJ2-5 for the parts outside the CDR3, the full variable domain is DTGVSQNPRHKITKRGQNVTFRCDPISEHNRLYWYRQTLGQGPEFLTYFQNEAQLEKSRLLSDRFSAERPKGSFSTLEIQRTEQGDSAMYLCASSSLSVVETQYFGPGTRLLVL.